These 19 T cell receptor beta chains were sequenced from one sample in a study of T cell responses to AZD1222 COVID-19 vaccine. Clones were read by immunoSEQ multiplex PCR, and TCRdb kept only the in-frame ones, dropping some. The sample comprises some 54,000 clones, around nine tenths of which are singletons, and over 3.5% rests with the top ten. The material was peripheral blood, obtained on day 0 of AZD1222 vaccination. These receptors all come from an adult in good health.

The chain carries TRBV5-4 and TRBJ1-5; D is unclear. Germline CDR1 SGHNT, CDR2 YYREEE (reference sequence). The CDR3 is 13 residues long. V was shortened by 3 bases and J by 8 bases, with 12 bases between the two germline ends. The CDR3 region is CASSSEGGEPQHF. CDR3 nucleotide sequence: TGTGCCAGCAGCTCAGAGGGTGGGGAGCCCCAGCATTTT. The full variable domain, with the rest looked up from reference TRBV5-4 and TRBJ1-5, is ETGVTQSPTHLIKTRGQQVTLRCSSQSGHNTVSWYQQALGQGPQFIFQYYREEENGRGNFPPRFSGLQFPNYSSELNVNALELDDSALYLCASSSEGGEPQHFGDGTRLSIL.

This chain connects TRBV25-1 to TRBJ2-2; TRBD1 is a possible D gene (5 bases). The CDR3 has 14 residues. Germline V gene data show CDR1 as MGHDK and CDR2 as SYGVNS. V shed 0 bases and J shed 3 bases, with 5 bases lying between them. This chain's CDR3 is CASSEYRDTGELFF. CDR3 DNA sequence: TGTGCCAGCAGTGAATACAGGGACACCGGGGAGCTGTTTTTT.

J is TRBJ2-1 and V is TRBV9; 9 bases match TRBD1. Germline V lookup: CDR1 SGDLS, CDR2 YYNGEE. This CDR3 contains 16 residues. Trimming at V came to 1 base and at J to 7 bases, leaving 9 bases not matched to a gene. This CDR3 is CASSVYGTGSENEQFF. In nucleotides, the CDR3 is TGTGCCAGCAGCGTATACGGGACAGGGAGCGAGAATGAGCAGTTCTTC.

V gene TRBV7-9 combines with J gene TRBJ2-2; D unclear. The CDR3 length is 15 residues. Trimming took off 3 bases at V and 0 bases at J, with 8 bases between the two ends. CDR1 is SEHNR, CDR2 FQNEAQ, per germline (reference sequence). This CDR3 is CASSFHNTNTGELFF. CDR3 DNA sequence: TGTGCCAGCAGCTTCCATAATACGAACACCGGGGAGCTGTTTTTT.

The J gene is TRBJ1-2, the V gene TRBV12-5; tentatively, D is TRBD1 (6 bases). Between the trimmed V and J ends, which lost 6 bases and 7 bases, there was a span of 21 bases. From germline, CDR1 is LGHNT and CDR2 FRNRAP. The CDR3 length is 15 residues. The chain's CDR3 is CASGPWGRGGSGYTF. The CDR3 coding sequence is TGTGCTAGTGGCCCTTGGGGCAGGGGCGGTTCTGGCTACACCTTC.

This clone is a singleton in its sample. The V gene is TRBV10-3, the J gene TRBJ2-7; D call uncertain. The V gene's germline CDR1 is ENHRY and CDR2 SYGVKD. V was shortened by 4 bases and J by 2 bases, with 9 bases between the two germline ends. The CDR3 runs 13 residues. This CDR3 reads CAISALTTYEQYF. CDR3 DNA: TGTGCCATCAGTGCACTTACCACCTACGAGCAGTACTTC.

V usage is TRBV5-6 and J usage is TRBJ1-1, with no clear D. Between the trimmed V and J ends, which lost 4 bases and 5 bases, there was a span of 15 bases. The length of the CDR3 is 14 residues. The germline CDR1 and CDR2 sequences are SGHDT and YYEEEE. The CDR3 region has the DNA TGTGCCAGCAGCCGCGGTAGGGTGGAAACTGAAGCTTTCTTT. Amino acid sequence: CASSRGRVETEAFF.

The chain uses TRBV4-1 and TRBJ2-7; the match to TRBD1 covers 7 bases. The CDR3 contains 13 residues. The J segment lost 3 bases and the V segment lost 5 bases, leaving 4 bases of the junction unmatched. Germline V gene lookup returns CDR1 MGHRA and CDR2 YSYEKL. This CDR3 is CASSYGQDYEQYF. For the CDR3, the DNA is TGCGCCAGCAGCTACGGACAGGACTACGAGCAGTACTTC.

The chain is built from TRBV6-6 and TRBJ1-1; maybe TRBD1 (5 bases). The germline gives CDR1 MNHNY, CDR2 SVGAGI (reference sequence). This CDR3 contains 12 residues. Trimming pared 5 bases from V and 5 bases from J, leaving 9 bases between. DNA for the CDR3: TGTGCCAGCAGTCGGGACCGGACTGAAGCTTTCTTT. Protein product: CASSRDRTEAFF.

The chain uses TRBV6-5 and TRBJ1-1; tentative D call: TRBD1 (5 bases). Germline CDR1 reads MNHEY; CDR2 reads SVGAGI. Trimming removed 6 bases at V and 1 base at J, with 12 bases between. The length of the CDR3 is 14 residues. The CDR3 reads CASRDFQGNTEAFF. In nucleotides, the CDR3 is TGTGCCAGCAGAGACTTTCAGGGGAACACTGAAGCTTTCTTT.

V and J are TRBV6-1 and TRBJ2-3; D not resolved. The CDR3 runs 16 residues. V lost 2 bases to trimming and J lost 1 base, with 13 bases between them. Germline V gene sequence: CDR1 MNHNS, CDR2 SASEGT. The CDR3 loop is CASSETAPWGTDTQYF. The CDR3 DNA is TGTGCCAGCAGTGAAACGGCCCCTTGGGGCACAGATACGCAGTATTTT.

This clone has only one observation. This chain uses TRBV24-1 with TRBJ1-2; D unclear. CDR1 is KGHDR, CDR2 SFDVKD, per germline. The CDR3 spans 12 residues. V lost 6 bases, J lost 1 base, and 5 bases lay in between. DNA for the CDR3: TGTGCCACCAGTCAGGATAACTATGGCTACACCTTC. It yields the protein CATSQDNYGYTF.

This sequence joins TRBV24-1 and TRBJ2-5, with D unclear. Germline-derived CDR1 and CDR2 are KGHDR and SFDVKD. V lost 4 bases and J 4 bases, leaving 12 bases between the germline ends. CDR3 length: 14 amino acids. Here the CDR3 reads CATSDPSQVETQYF. The DNA of the CDR3 is TGTGCCACCAGTGACCCCAGCCAGGTAGAGACCCAGTACTTC.

The genes are TRBV3-1 (or the pseudogene TRBV3-2) and TRBJ1-1; D gene unclear. This CDR3 comprises 13 residues. The V gene's germline CDR1 is LGHDT and CDR2 YNNKEL (reference sequence). V shed 0 bases and J shed 2 bases, with 4 bases lying between them. CDR3 protein: CASSQDGNTEAFF. The CDR3 DNA reads as TGTGCCAGCAGCCAAGACGGCAACACTGAAGCTTTCTTT.

The chain carries TRBV6-1 and TRBJ2-7, with TRBD1 matching over 9 bases. The V segment lost 1 base and the J segment 5 bases; nucleotides outside the gene matches: 6. Looked up from germline, CDR1 is MNHNS and CDR2 is SASEGT. The CDR3 spans 15 residues. The CDR3 spells CASSEEGTGHHEQYF. The CDR3, as DNA: TGTGCCAGCAGTGAAGAGGGGACAGGGCACCACGAGCAGTACTTC.

V usage is TRBV9 and J usage is TRBJ1-1; D remains ambiguous. Germline CDR1 is SGDLS and CDR2 is YYNGEE. The V end lost 3 bases, the J end lost 6 bases, and 12 bases lay between the germline ends. This CDR3 has 13 residues. The CDR3 DNA follows: TGTGCCAGCAGCGCCCAGCCTACAGCTGAAGCTTTCTTT. Translation: CASSAQPTAEAFF.

This chain connects TRBV7-3 to TRBJ2-1; 11 bases agree with TRBD2. The length of the CDR3 is 15 residues. V shed 3 bases and J 7 bases; nucleotides not matched to a gene: 5. Germline loops: CDR1 SGHTA, CDR2 FQGTGA. The CDR3 DNA sequence: TGTGCCAGCAGCTTGATAGCGGGGGGGTGGAATGAGCAGTTCTTC. Its translation is CASSLIAGGWNEQFF.

The J gene is TRBJ2-7, the V gene TRBV29-1, with D possibly matching TRBD1 (6 bases). CDR1 and CDR2 (germline): SQVTM, ANQGSEA. The CDR3 consists of 15 residues. V gave up 3 bases and J gave up 2 bases, with 17 bases separating them. The CDR3 DNA reads TGCAGCGTTGAGGGCTCCGGGACAACCGCCTACGAGCAGTACTTC. This translates into CSVEGSGTTAYEQYF.

The chain links TRBV10-1 to TRBJ2-7; D is ambiguous. This CDR3 is built from 12 residues. Germline V CDR1 and CDR2: WNHNN, SYGVQD (reference sequence). Trimming removed 4 bases at V and 2 bases at J, with 6 bases between. The CDR3 here is CASSGDTYEQYF. CDR3 sequence (DNA): TGCGCCAGCAGTGGAGACACCTACGAGCAGTACTTC.